These 16 T cell receptor beta chains share one sample of origin, sequenced in a study of radiotherapy plus CTLA-4 blockade in lung cancer. Clones were sequenced by immunoSEQ multiplex PCR, and TCRdb holds only the in-frame ones, with some missing. Counted here are some 66,000 clones, over 80% occurring once; the ten biggest clones make up roughly 4%. The sequencing used peripheral blood, collected from a patient treated with radiotherapy plus ipilimumab. The receptors shown here come from a human donor with non-small cell lung cancer who had a partial response to radiotherapy plus ipilimumab.

The V and J genes are TRBV7-2 and TRBJ2-1, with D unresolved. There are 15 residues in the CDR3. Trimming removed 3 bases from V and 5 bases from J, with 14 bases in between. Per the germline V gene, CDR1 is SGHTA and CDR2 is FQGNSA. The CDR3 bases are TGTGCCAGCAGCTTTGTACGCGGAGTTAACAATGAGCAGTTCTTC. Translation gives CASSFVRGVNNEQFF. The complete variable domain, with remaining parts taken from reference TRBV7-2 and TRBJ2-1, reads GAGVSQSPSNKVTEKGKDVELRCDPISGHTALYWYRQSLGQGLEFLIYFQGNSAPDKSGLPSDRFSAERTGGSVSTLTIQRTQQEDSAVYLCASSFVRGVNNEQFFGPGTRLTVL.

The CDR3 DNA sequence: TGCAGCGTTTCTGGGGGTGAGGACAGAACTGAAGCTTTCTTT. Translated, it gives CSVSGGEDRTEAFF. The chain is built from TRBV29-1 and TRBJ1-1; D is possibly TRBD1 (6 bases). The CDR3 is 14 residues long. V was pared by 5 bases and J by 5 bases, with 18 bases between. Per the germline V gene, CDR1 is SQVTM and CDR2 is ANQGSEA.

The chain is built from TRBV28 and TRBJ1-6; perhaps TRBD1 as D (5 bases). CDR1 is MDHEN, CDR2 SYDVKM, per germline. V was shortened by 3 bases and J by 0 bases, with 12 bases between the two germline ends. The CDR3 runs to 17 residues. The CDR3 bases are TGTGCCAGCAGTTTCGCGACAGAAAGCTCCTATAATTCACCCCTCCACTTT. The encoded protein is CASSFATESSYNSPLHF.

The V call is TRBV1, the J call TRBJ2-1; TRBD2 was called by the table and not checked on the DNA. TRBV1 is assigned pseudogene status. The CDR3 sequence is 16 residues long. The CDR3 loop reads CTSSHAGTRGWNEQFF. As DNA, the CDR3 is TGCACCAGCAGCCATGCCGGGACTAGAGGGTGGAATGAGCAGTTCTTC.

V is TRBV5-5 and J is TRBJ2-3; D unclear. Germline assignment: CDR1 SGHKS and CDR2 YYEKEE (reference sequence). There are 14 residues in the CDR3. The ends were cut back, 0 bases at V and 4 bases at J, with 9 bases in the middle. The CDR3 region is CASSLDGLPDTQYF. DNA for the CDR3: TGTGCCAGCAGCTTGGATGGCCTCCCAGATACGCAGTATTTT.

This rearrangement joins TRBV28 to TRBJ2-3, with D possibly matching TRBD1 (6 bases). The V end was cut by 5 bases, the J end by 6 bases, with 21 bases between. Germline V gene data show CDR1 as MDHEN and CDR2 as SYDVKM. The CDR3 spans 16 residues. CDR3 loop: CASSPRGIGGRDTQYF. The DNA for the CDR3 is TGTGCCAGCAGTCCCAGGGGAATAGGGGGAAGGGATACGCAGTATTTT.

The J gene is TRBJ2-5, the V gene TRBV7-6; D gene unclear. There are 14 residues in the CDR3. The germline gives CDR1 SGHVS, CDR2 FNYEAQ. The V end was cut by 5 bases, the J end by 3 bases, with 13 bases between. CDR3 sequence: CASSLLVSEETQYF. The CDR3 nucleotides read TGTGCCAGCAGCCTCCTAGTTTCGGAAGAGACCCAGTACTTC.

The chain carries TRBV5-1 and TRBJ2-1; 7 nucleotides align to TRBD2. After removal of 4 bases from V and 0 bases from J, the junction contained 4 bases not matched to a gene. The CDR3 is 15 residues long. The germline gives CDR1 SGHRS, CDR2 YFSETQ. The CDR3 DNA reads TGCGCCAGCAGCCTAGCGGTGAGCTCCTACAATGAGCAGTTCTTC. Its translation is CASSLAVSSYNEQFF.

The chain recombines TRBV5-6 with TRBJ1-6, with 7 bases identical to TRBD1. The CDR3 runs 14 residues. Germline V gene lookup returns CDR1 SGHDT and CDR2 YYEEEE. J lost 7 bases, V lost 3 bases, and 4 bases had no gene match. CDR3 in amino acids: CASSYGQANSPLHF. CDR3 DNA sequence: TGTGCCAGCAGCTACGGACAGGCAAATTCACCCCTCCACTTT.

This sequence joins TRBV28 and TRBJ2-5, with D maybe TRBD2 (6 bases). Germline V gives CDR1 MDHEN, CDR2 SYDVKM. The germline V and J ends were trimmed by 4 bases and 7 bases, with 19 bases remaining between them. The CDR3 extends over 15 amino acids. As DNA, the CDR3 is TGTGCCAGCAGTTCCCCGGGACTCCCAACCGGGACCCAGTACTTC. It is translated as CASSSPGLPTGTQYF.

J is TRBJ2-5 and V is TRBV28; TRBD1 agrees at 9 bases. The DNA end is more similar to TRBJ2-7, so the J call may be wrong. The CDR3 consists of 13 residues. In germline, CDR1 is MDHEN, CDR2 SYDVKM. The chain's CDR3 is CASRPTGGYEQYF. The CDR3 coding sequence is TGTGCCAGCAGGCCGACAGGGGGCTACGAGCAGTACTTC.

In the case of this clone: The junction shows a germline mismatch at one end, possibly a read error. This rearrangement joins TRBV2 to TRBJ2-2; perhaps TRBD2 as D (7 bases). Germline CDR1 reads SNHLY; CDR2 reads FYNNEI. This CDR3 spans 15 amino acids. The CDR3 spells CASSQAGQGTGELFF. The CDR3 bases are TGTGCCAGCAGTCAAGCGGGACAAGGGACCGGGGAGCTGTTTTTT.

The DNA of the CDR3 is TGTGCCAGCAGTGATACCAGGTTTAGCAATCAGCCCCAGCATTTT. This codes for CASSDTRFSNQPQHF. The chain is built from TRBV2 and TRBJ1-5, with D unclear. There are 15 residues in the CDR3. Trimming removed 3 bases from V and 0 bases from J, with 9 bases in between. Germline CDR1 reads SNHLY; CDR2 reads FYNNEI.

This chain uses TRBV5-1 with TRBJ2-1, with 10 bases identical to TRBD2. CDR1 is SGHRS, CDR2 YFSETQ, per germline. V was pared by 4 bases and J by 7 bases, with 8 bases of the junction left unmatched. CDR3 length: 15 residues. The CDR3 DNA is TGCGCCAGCAGCCAGCTAGCGGGAGCAAGTAATGAGCAGTTCTTC. Its protein product is CASSQLAGASNEQFF.

The chain carries TRBV5-4 and TRBJ1-2, with D maybe TRBD1 (6 bases). Germline CDR1 SGHNT, CDR2 YYREEE (reference sequence). The V and J ends lost 2 bases and 6 bases respectively, with 14 bases between them. The CDR3 extends over 14 amino acids. Here the CDR3 reads CASSFYRERNGYTF. CDR3 sequence (DNA): TGTGCCAGCAGCTTCTACAGGGAGAGGAATGGCTACACCTTC. Full variable domain (remainder filled in from reference TRBV5-4 and TRBJ1-2): ETGVTQSPTHLIKTRGQQVTLRCSSQSGHNTVSWYQQALGQGPQFIFQYYREEENGRGNFPPRFSGLQFPNYSSELNVNALELDDSALYLCASSFYRERNGYTFGSGTRLTVV.

The V gene is TRBV19, the J gene TRBJ2-7; D might be TRBD2 (5 bases). The CDR3 sequence is 13 residues long. The V gene lost 4 bases and the J gene lost 6 bases, with 13 bases spanning the gap. CDR1 is LNHDA, CDR2 SQIVND, per germline (reference sequence). The CDR3 coding sequence is TGTGCCAGTAGTACGTGGGAGATGGGCGAGCAGTACTTC. Translation: CASSTWEMGEQYF.